The 29 T cell receptor beta chains reported below all come from one sample, sequenced in a study of T cell responses to AZD1222 COVID-19 vaccine. Generated by immunoSEQ multiplex PCR, the TCRdb table keeps only in-frame clones and is missing some. The sample gives about 150,000 clones, roughly nine tenths of which show up once; approximately 3.6% is in the top ten. The source material was peripheral blood, sampled 28 days after the second AZD1222 dose. The receptors were sampled from an adult who received the AZD1222 COVID-19 vaccine.

This clone showed up just once. V is TRBV5-6 and J is TRBJ2-5; TRBD1 aligns across 8 bases. With 0 bases clipped from V and 2 bases from J, the junction kept 6 bases outside the gene matches. CDR1 and CDR2 (germline): SGHDT, YYEEEE. This CDR3 comprises 16 residues. The CDR3 region is CASSLARGQGQETQYF. As DNA, the CDR3 is TGTGCCAGCAGCTTGGCCCGAGGACAGGGTCAAGAGACCCAGTACTTC.

The chain links TRBV3-1 (or the pseudogene TRBV3-2) to TRBJ2-7; 7 nucleotides match TRBD2. From germline, CDR1 is LGHDT and CDR2 YNNKEL (reference sequence). Trimming removed 6 bases from V and 3 bases from J; junction bases left unmatched: 8. The CDR3 totals 14 residues. CDR3 bases: TGTGCCAGCAGGGATGGGACTAATTTCTACGAGCAGTACTTC. This translates into CASRDGTNFYEQYF.

This clone was seen once. The gene calls are TRBV27 and TRBJ1-2, with D possibly matching TRBD1 (5 bases). CDR3 length: 13 residues. Deletions cut 5 bases from V and 2 bases from J, with 9 bases between. Germline loops: CDR1 MNHEY, CDR2 SMNVEV (reference sequence). The CDR3 DNA follows: TGTGCCAGCAGTATACAGGTGAACTATGGCTACACCTTC. Translated: CASSIQVNYGYTF.

About this clone: Additional DNA sequences in this sample encode the identical CDR3. This rearrangement joins TRBV5-1 to TRBJ1-1, with no clear D. Germline V lookup: CDR1 SGHRS, CDR2 YFSETQ. The V end was cut by 0 bases, the J end by 2 bases, with 2 bases between. The CDR3 extends over 12 amino acids. For the CDR3, the DNA is TGCGCCAGCAGCTTGGTAAACACTGAAGCTTTCTTT. Translation: CASSLVNTEAFF.

The chain combines TRBV7-2 with TRBJ2-7; 13 bases agree with TRBD2. J gave up 1 base and V 4 bases, and 13 bases lay outside the gene matches. Germline V gene data show CDR1 as SGHTA and CDR2 as FQGNSA. The CDR3 contains 19 residues. The CDR3 region is CASSSGLAGYRIGSYEQYF. CDR3 bases: TGTGCCAGCAGCTCGGGACTAGCGGGATATAGAATCGGGTCCTACGAGCAGTACTTC.

The V call is TRBV11-3, the J call TRBJ1-2, with D possibly TRBD1 on 5 matching bases. The CDR3 has 17 residues. The germline V gene has CDR1 SGHNT and CDR2 YENEEA. Trimming left V 0 bases short and J 3 bases short, with 17 bases between. CDR3 DNA sequence: TGTGCCAGCAGCTTAGACAGGGAATACGAACATTACTATGGCTACACCTTC. Translated, it gives CASSLDREYEHYYGYTF.

The V gene is TRBV3-1 (or the pseudogene TRBV3-2), the J gene TRBJ2-1; TRBD2 is a possible D gene (5 bases). Germline assignment: CDR1 LGHDT and CDR2 YNNKEL (reference sequence). The CDR3 sequence is 15 residues long. With 0 bases removed from V and 12 bases from J, the gap between germline ends came to 18 bases. CDR3 coding DNA: TGTGCCAGCAGCCAAGATCCCCCGCAGCCCGAGGGGCAGTTCTTC. Translating gives CASSQDPPQPEGQFF.

V is TRBV4-3 and J is TRBJ2-5; a weak D match, TRBD2 (6 bases). Per germline, CDR1 LGHNA and CDR2 YSLEER. This CDR3 is 13 amino acids long. V shed 1 base and J shed 4 bases, with 7 bases lying between them. As DNA, the CDR3 is TGCGCCAGCAGCCAAGCGGGACTAGAGACCCAGTACTTC. Encoded protein: CASSQAGLETQYF.

This chain joins TRBV19 and TRBJ2-6, with TRBD2 as a possible D gene (6 bases). CDR1 is LNHDA and CDR2 is SQIVND in the germline V gene (reference sequence). The CDR3 loop spans 19 amino acids. V gave up 7 bases and J gave up 1 base, with 23 bases separating them. The CDR3 nucleotides are TGTGCCAGTAAACCCCTTGGTTTAGCGGAATATTCTGGGGCCAACGTCCTGACTTTC. Residues: CASKPLGLAEYSGANVLTF.

The chain has TRBV7-6 and TRBJ2-5; maybe TRBD1 (6 bases). V gave up 5 bases and J gave up 1 base, with 17 bases separating them. The CDR3 covers 16 residues. CDR1 is SGHVS, CDR2 FNYEAQ, per germline. The CDR3 sequence: CASSLTTGLSQETQYF. The DNA of the CDR3 is TGTGCCAGCAGCCTAACGACAGGATTATCCCAAGAGACCCAGTACTTC.

The chain has TRBV3-1 (or the pseudogene TRBV3-2) and TRBJ1-2; maybe TRBD1 (5 bases). This CDR3 spans 18 amino acids. The V end was cut by 2 bases, the J end by 4 bases, with 23 bases between. Germline loops: CDR1 LGHDT, CDR2 YNNKEL (reference sequence). The CDR3 DNA reads as TGTGCCAGCAGCCAACTAACCTCGGGACTCACGGGTGGCTATGGCTACACCTTC. Amino acid sequence: CASSQLTSGLTGGYGYTF.

The chain recombines TRBV21-1 with TRBJ2-7. TRBV21-1 is termed a pseudogene. The CDR3 runs 15 residues. CDR3 DNA: TGTGCCAGCCTACCCGCCCGGAATGAACCCTACGAGCAGTACTTC. This codes for CASLPARNEPYEQYF.

The chain couples TRBV3-1 (or the pseudogene TRBV3-2) to TRBJ1-2; D is ambiguous. The V end lost 0 bases, the J end lost 4 bases, and 12 bases lay between the germline ends. Germline lookup yields CDR1 LGHDT and CDR2 YNNKEL (reference sequence). This CDR3 is 15 amino acids long. The CDR3 reads CASSQEPGQFYGYTF. The CDR3 DNA is TGTGCCAGCAGCCAAGAGCCCGGCCAGTTCTATGGCTACACCTTC.

The chain couples TRBV6-1 to TRBJ2-1; weak D call: TRBD2 (5 bases). This CDR3 is 14 amino acids long. Trimming shortened V by 2 bases and J by 5 bases, and 10 bases separated the two germline ends. The germline V gene encodes CDR1 MNHNS and CDR2 SASEGT. CDR3 loop: CASSELQRNNEQFF. The CDR3 DNA sequence: TGTGCCAGCAGTGAACTCCAGCGGAACAATGAGCAGTTCTTC.

The V call is TRBV6-6, the J call TRBJ1-1, with D possibly matching TRBD1 (5 bases). This CDR3 contains 11 residues. V was clipped by 7 bases and J by 7 bases, with 10 bases between them. Germline loops: CDR1 MNHNY, CDR2 SVGAGI (reference sequence). This chain's CDR3 is CASIPGREAFF. The CDR3 bases are TGTGCCAGCATACCGGGACGTGAAGCTTTCTTT.

This chain links TRBV25-1 with TRBJ1-1; D is possibly TRBD1 (5 bases). With 5 bases removed from V and 1 base from J, the gap between germline ends came to 11 bases. CDR3 length equals 14 residues. Germline CDR1 is MGHDK and CDR2 is SYGVNS. CDR3 in DNA: TGTGCCAGCAGTCCGCTAGGACAGAACACTGAAGCTTTCTTT. As protein: CASSPLGQNTEAFF. Full variable domain (missing parts from reference TRBV25-1 and TRBJ1-1): EADIYQTPRYLVIGTGKKITLECSQTMGHDKMYWYQQDPGMELHLIHYSYGVNSTEKGDLSSESTVSRIRTEHFPLTLESARPSHTSQYLCASSPLGQNTEAFFGQGTRLTVV.

This chain connects TRBV5-5 to TRBJ2-7; D perhaps matches TRBD2 (6 bases). The length of the CDR3 is 17 residues. V was pared by 0 bases and J by 6 bases, with 22 bases between. Germline values: CDR1 SGHKS, CDR2 YYEKEE (reference sequence). CDR3 nucleotide sequence: TGTGCCAGCAGCTTGGAGAGGGAACCCTCTTCGGGAGTCGAGCAGTACTTC. This encodes CASSLEREPSSGVEQYF.

In DNA form, the CDR3 reads TGCGCCAGCAGCCAAGATCTGCAGACCTCTGGAAACACCATATATTTT. It codes for CASSQDLQTSGNTIYF. The V call is TRBV4-3, the J call TRBJ1-3; D is unclear. V lost 0 bases, J lost 0 bases, and 9 bases lay in between. The CDR3 consists of 16 residues. The germline V gene has CDR1 LGHNA and CDR2 YSLEER.

V and J are TRBV30 and TRBJ1-6; TRBD1 is a possible D gene (5 bases). Germline V gene lookup returns CDR1 GTSNPN and CDR2 SVGIG (reference sequence). The CDR3 extends over 16 amino acids. The V and J ends lost 2 bases and 2 bases respectively, with 13 bases between them. CDR3 sequence (DNA): TGTGCCTGGAGTCGGGACCGAACTACCTATAATTCACCCCTCCACTTT. Translated: CAWSRDRTTYNSPLHF.

The chain recombines TRBV6-2 or TRBV6-3 with TRBJ1-1; a possible D gene is TRBD1 (6 bases). Per the germline V gene, CDR1 is MNHEY and CDR2 is SVGEGT. The germline V and J ends were trimmed by 5 bases and 10 bases, with 14 bases remaining between them. This CDR3 contains 12 residues. This CDR3 is CASSSTGMTAFF. The CDR3 nucleotides read TGTGCCAGCAGTAGCACAGGGATGACAGCTTTCTTT.

The chain couples TRBV29-1 to TRBJ1-2; D ambiguous. Trimming stripped 5 bases from V and 4 bases from J, with 11 bases between. The CDR3 extends over 12 amino acids. Germline V gene data show CDR1 as SQVTM and CDR2 as ANQGSEA. The CDR3 DNA reads TGCAGCGTTAGGGCTTCCTCCTATGGCTACACCTTC. Its protein product is CSVRASSYGYTF. The full variable domain, rest sourced from reference TRBV29-1 and TRBJ1-2, is SAVISQKPSRDICQRGTSLTIQCQVDSQVTMMFWYRQQPGQSLTLIATANQGSEATYESGFVIDKFPISRPNLTFSTLTVSNMSPEDSSIYLCSVRASSYGYTFGSGTRLTVV.

V gene TRBV24-1 combines with J gene TRBJ1-4; TRBD1 might be the D (5 bases). Deletions cut 5 bases from V and 3 bases from J, with 15 bases between. From germline, CDR1 is KGHDR and CDR2 SFDVKD. The length of the CDR3 is 16 residues. This chain's CDR3 is CATSAPGVRANEKLFF. CDR3 nucleotides: TGTGCCACCAGTGCCCCGGGGGTCAGGGCTAATGAAAAACTGTTTTTT.

The chain joins TRBV3-1 (or the pseudogene TRBV3-2) to TRBJ2-5; D remains unclear. Germline V gene lookup returns CDR1 LGHDT and CDR2 YNNKEL (reference sequence). This CDR3 has 14 amino acids. Trimming removed 1 base from V and 5 bases from J, with 11 bases in between. CDR3 DNA: TGTGCCAGCAGCCAAGGGCTAACCTCGGAGACCCAGTACTTC. Translation gives CASSQGLTSETQYF.

The rearrangement links TRBV4-2 to TRBJ1-4, with D unclear. Trimming removed 0 bases from V and 14 bases from J, with 13 bases in between. The V gene's germline CDR1 is LGHNA and CDR2 YNFKEQ. The CDR3 is 13 residues long. This chain's CDR3 is CASSQDRDYKLFF. The CDR3 DNA reads as TGTGCCAGCAGCCAAGATAGGGATTATAAGCTGTTTTTT.

The chain couples TRBV20-1 to TRBJ2-3; D may be TRBD2 (5 bases). Germline CDR1 and CDR2: DFQATT and SNEGSKA (reference sequence). Trimming cost V 4 bases and J 12 bases, with 14 bases left between them. There are 11 residues in the CDR3. The CDR3 loop is CSATLRGPQYF. The CDR3 bases are TGCAGTGCTACCCTCCGGGGTCCCCAGTATTTT.

The chain combines TRBV9 with TRBJ2-7; 8 bases match TRBD2. V lost 3 bases, J lost 2 bases, and 7 bases stayed unmatched. The germline V gene encodes CDR1 SGDLS and CDR2 YYNGEE. CDR3 size: 15 residues. CDR3 coding DNA: TGTGCCAGCAGCGAGGGGACTAGGTTCCCCTACGAGCAGTACTTC. Amino acid sequence: CASSEGTRFPYEQYF.

This clone showed up just a few times. The gene calls are TRBV6-2 or TRBV6-3 and TRBJ2-5; no definite D call. Germline V lookup: CDR1 MNHEY, CDR2 SVGEGT. The CDR3 has 14 residues. V was shortened by 6 bases and J by 5 bases, with 16 bases between the two germline ends. CDR3 sequence (DNA): TGTGCCAGCAGCTCCTGGAGCCTCGGCGAGACCCAGTACTTC. This translates into CASSSWSLGETQYF.

The genes are TRBV27 and TRBJ2-7, with D perhaps TRBD1 (5 bases). Looked up from germline, CDR1 is MNHEY and CDR2 is SMNVEV (reference sequence). V lost 11 bases, J lost 4 bases, and 18 bases lay in between. This CDR3 is 13 amino acids long. The CDR3 region has the DNA TGTGCCTCCGCCCGCAGCAGGGCTTACGAGCAGTACTTC. It yields the protein CASARSRAYEQYF.

V and J are TRBV28 and TRBJ2-7; 7 nucleotides line up with TRBD2. The CDR3 runs to 15 residues. Germline V gene lookup returns CDR1 MDHEN and CDR2 SYDVKM. V gave up 6 bases and J gave up 5 bases; unmatched junction bases: 13. Written as DNA, the CDR3 is TGTGCCAGCAGCCCGAATCTCAGGGAGGGCGACGAGCAGTACTTC. This encodes CASSPNLREGDEQYF.